This TCR beta chain was documented in a study of blood T cell repertoires in COVID-19. Study-wide background: Spain, Italy and the United States supplied samples that represented acute and convalescent COVID-19.

There are 11 residues in the CDR3. The J segment lost 8 bases and the V segment lost 10 bases, leaving 6 bases of the junction unmatched. The germline CDR1 and CDR2 sequences are SNHLY and FYNNEI. Followed over time, Seattle patients had been enrolled while infection was active. Data came from immunoSEQ multiplex PCR; TCRdb stores just in-frame clones and leaves some out. Here the sample spans about 480,000 clones, about 89% being singletons. The TCR originated in a woman between 45 and 60 years old with COVID-19, enrolled during active disease. The material sequenced was peripheral blood. The rearrangement joins TRBV2 to TRBJ1-2; 8 nucleotides match TRBD1. The CDR3 DNA reads as TGTGCCACCCAGGGGGCGCGAGGCTACACCTTC. Encoded protein: CATQGARGYTF.